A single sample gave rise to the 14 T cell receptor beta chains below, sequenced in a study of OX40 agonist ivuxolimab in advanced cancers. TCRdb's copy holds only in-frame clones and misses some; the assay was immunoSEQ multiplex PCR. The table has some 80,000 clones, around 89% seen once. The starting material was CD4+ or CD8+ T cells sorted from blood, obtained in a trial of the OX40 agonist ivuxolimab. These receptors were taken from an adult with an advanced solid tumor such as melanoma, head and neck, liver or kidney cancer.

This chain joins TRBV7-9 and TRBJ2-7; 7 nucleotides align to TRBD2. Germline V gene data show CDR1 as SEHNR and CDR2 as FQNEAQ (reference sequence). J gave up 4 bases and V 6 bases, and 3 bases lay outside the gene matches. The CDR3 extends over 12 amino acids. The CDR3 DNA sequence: TGTGCCAGCAGGGGGGAGGGGTACGAGCAGTACTTC. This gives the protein CASRGEGYEQYF.

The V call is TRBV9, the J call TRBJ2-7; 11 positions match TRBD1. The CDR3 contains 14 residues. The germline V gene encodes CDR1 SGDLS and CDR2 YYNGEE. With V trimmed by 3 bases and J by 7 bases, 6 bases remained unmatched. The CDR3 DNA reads TGTGCCAGCAGCGCAGGACAGGGGGCGGGTGAGCAGTACTTC. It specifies CASSAGQGAGEQYF.

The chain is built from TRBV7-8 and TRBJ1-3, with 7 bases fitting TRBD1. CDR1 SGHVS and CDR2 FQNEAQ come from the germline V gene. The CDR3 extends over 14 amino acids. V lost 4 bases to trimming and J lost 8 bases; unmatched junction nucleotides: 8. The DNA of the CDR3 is TGTGCCAGCAGCTCGGTGACAGGGCGGGACACCATATATTTT. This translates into CASSSVTGRDTIYF.

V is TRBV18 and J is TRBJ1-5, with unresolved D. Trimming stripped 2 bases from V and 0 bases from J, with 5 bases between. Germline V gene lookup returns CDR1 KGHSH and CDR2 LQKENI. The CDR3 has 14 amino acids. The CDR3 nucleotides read TGTGCCAGCTCACCATCGTCTAGCAATCAGCCCCAGCATTTT. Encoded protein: CASSPSSSNQPQHF.

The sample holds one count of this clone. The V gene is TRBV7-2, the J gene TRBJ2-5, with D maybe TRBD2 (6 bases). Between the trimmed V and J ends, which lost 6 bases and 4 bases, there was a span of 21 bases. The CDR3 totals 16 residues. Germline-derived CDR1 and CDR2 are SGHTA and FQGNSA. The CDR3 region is CASSPNGAGTPETQYF. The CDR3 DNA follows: TGTGCCAGCAGTCCAAATGGGGCGGGAACGCCAGAGACCCAGTACTTC.

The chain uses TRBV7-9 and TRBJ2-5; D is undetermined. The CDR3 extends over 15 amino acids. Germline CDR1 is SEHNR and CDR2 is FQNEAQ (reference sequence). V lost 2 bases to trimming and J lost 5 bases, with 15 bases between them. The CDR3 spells CASSLIQAVGETQYF. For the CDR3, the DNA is TGTGCCAGCAGCTTAATCCAGGCGGTTGGGGAGACCCAGTACTTC.

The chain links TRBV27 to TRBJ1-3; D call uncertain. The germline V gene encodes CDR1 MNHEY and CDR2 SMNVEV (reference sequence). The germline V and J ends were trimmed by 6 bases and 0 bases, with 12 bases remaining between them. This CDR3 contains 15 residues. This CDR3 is CASRGSSHSGNTIYF. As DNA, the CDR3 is TGTGCCAGCAGGGGATCAAGCCACTCTGGAAACACCATATATTTT.

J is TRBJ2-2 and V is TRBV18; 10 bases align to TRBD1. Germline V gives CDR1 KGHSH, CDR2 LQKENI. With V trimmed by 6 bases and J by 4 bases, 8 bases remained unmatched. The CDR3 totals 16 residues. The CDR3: CASSLSGTGATGELFF. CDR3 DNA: TGTGCCAGCTCCCTGTCCGGGACAGGGGCCACCGGGGAGCTGTTTTTT.

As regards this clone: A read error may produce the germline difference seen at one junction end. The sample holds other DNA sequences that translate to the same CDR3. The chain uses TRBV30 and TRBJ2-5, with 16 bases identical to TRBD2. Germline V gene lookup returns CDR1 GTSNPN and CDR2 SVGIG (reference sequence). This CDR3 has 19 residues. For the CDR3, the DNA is TGTGCCTGGAGTCCCCGTCCCGGGACTAGCGGGAGGGCCCACGAGACTCAGTACTTC. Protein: CAWSPRPGTSGRAHETQYF.

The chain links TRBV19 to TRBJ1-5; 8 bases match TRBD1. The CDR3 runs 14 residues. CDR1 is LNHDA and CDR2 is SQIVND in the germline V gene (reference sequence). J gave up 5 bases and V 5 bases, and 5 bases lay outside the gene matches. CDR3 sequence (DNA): TGTGCCAGTAGTCCAACGGACAGGGATCAGCCCCAGCATTTT. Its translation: CASSPTDRDQPQHF. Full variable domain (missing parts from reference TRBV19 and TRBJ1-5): DGGITQSPKYLFRKEGQNVTLSCEQNLNHDAMYWYRQDPGQGLRLIYYSQIVNDFQKGDIAEGYSVSREKKESFPLTVTSAQKNPTAFYLCASSPTDRDQPQHFGDGTRLSIL.

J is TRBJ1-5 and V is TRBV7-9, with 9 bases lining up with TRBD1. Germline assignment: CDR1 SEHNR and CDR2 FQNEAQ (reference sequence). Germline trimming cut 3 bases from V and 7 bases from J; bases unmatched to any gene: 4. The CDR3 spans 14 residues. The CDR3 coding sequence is TGTGCCAGCAGCTTGGGACAGGGAGGCCAGCCCCAGCATTTT. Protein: CASSLGQGGQPQHF.

The CDR3 loop reads CASSLGLGQGLDEQFF. CDR3 DNA: TGTGCCAGCAGCTTAGGGCTAGGACAGGGATTGGATGAGCAGTTCTTC. The rearrangement uses TRBV27 and TRBJ2-1; 8 bases map to TRBD1. The ends lost 6 bases at V and 8 bases at J; junction bases unmatched: 15. Per germline, CDR1 MNHEY and CDR2 SMNVEV (reference sequence). This CDR3 has 16 residues.

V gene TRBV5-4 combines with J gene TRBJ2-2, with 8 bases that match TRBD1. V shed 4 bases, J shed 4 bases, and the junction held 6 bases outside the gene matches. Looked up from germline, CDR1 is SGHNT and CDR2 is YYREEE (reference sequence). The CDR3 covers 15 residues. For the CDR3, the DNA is TGTGCCAGCAGCACGGACAGGGTTCGCACCGGGGAGCTGTTTTTT. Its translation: CASSTDRVRTGELFF.

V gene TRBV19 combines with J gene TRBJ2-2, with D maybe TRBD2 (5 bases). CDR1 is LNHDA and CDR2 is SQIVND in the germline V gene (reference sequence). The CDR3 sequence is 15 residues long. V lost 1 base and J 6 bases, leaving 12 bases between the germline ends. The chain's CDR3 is CASSIAGYPPGELFF. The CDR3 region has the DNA TGTGCCAGTAGTATAGCGGGGTACCCTCCCGGGGAGCTGTTTTTT.